This TCR beta chain was profiled in a study of cytomegalovirus exposure and HLA in healthy donors. This CDR3 has 13 residues. Between the trimmed V and J ends, which lost 4 bases and 2 bases, there was a span of 8 bases. Germline V lookup: CDR1 SQVTM, CDR2 ANQGSEA. Both 60 Vbeta primers and 13 Jbeta primers went into the PCR. Libraries were prepared by immunoSEQ multiplex PCR; TCRdb keeps only in-frame clonotypes and omits some of them. The table records some 110,000 clones, 65% to 80% of them present only once. Sequencing was performed on PBMCs. The clonotype originates from a woman in her fifties or sixties in good health and CMV-seropositive. The chain joins TRBV29-1 to TRBJ2-2, with D maybe TRBD1 (5 bases). The CDR3: CSVARENTGELFF. DNA for the CDR3: TGCAGCGTTGCCAGGGAAAACACCGGGGAGCTGTTTTTT.